The present entry profiles one TCR beta chain with its context. This entry is derived from a study of blood T cell repertoires in COVID-19. Measured with immunoSEQ multiplex PCR; TCRdb has only the in-frame clones, and not every one. Among about 260,000 clones listed, 88% were seen once. V lost 2 bases, J lost 1 base, and 5 bases lay in between. Germline CDR1 SGHTA, CDR2 FQGNSA. This CDR3 has 13 residues. Sequencing was done on a sample of PBMCs or T cells enriched from blood (not recorded which). J is TRBJ1-2 and V is TRBV7-2; D unclear. This TCR came from a woman between 40 and 50 years old who had been exposed to COVID-19. In nucleotides, the CDR3 is TGTGCCAGCAGCTTAACAAGTAACTATGGCTACACCTTC. Encoded protein: CASSLTSNYGYTF.